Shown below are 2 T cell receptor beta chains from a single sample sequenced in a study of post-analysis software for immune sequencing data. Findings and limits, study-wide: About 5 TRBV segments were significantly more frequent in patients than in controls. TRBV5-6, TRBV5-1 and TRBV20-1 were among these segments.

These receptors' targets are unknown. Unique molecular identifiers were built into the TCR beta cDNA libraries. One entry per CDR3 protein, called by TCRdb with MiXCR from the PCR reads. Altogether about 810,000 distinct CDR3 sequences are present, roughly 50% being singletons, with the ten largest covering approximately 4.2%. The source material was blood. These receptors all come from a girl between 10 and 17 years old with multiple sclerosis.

The chain's CDR3 is CASSAPGQEHGYTF. The CDR3 bases are TGTGCCAGCAGTGCCCCGGGACAGGAACATGGCTACACCTTC. The chain is built from TRBV6-1 and TRBJ1-2, with TRBD1 matching 8 bases. This CDR3 comprises 14 residues. The germline CDR1 and CDR2 sequences are MNHNS and SASEGT. With V trimmed by 4 bases and J by 6 bases, 7 bases remained unmatched.

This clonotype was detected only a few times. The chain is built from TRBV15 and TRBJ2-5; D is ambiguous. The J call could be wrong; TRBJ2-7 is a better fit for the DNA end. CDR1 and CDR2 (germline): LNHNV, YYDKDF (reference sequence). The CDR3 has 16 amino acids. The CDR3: CATSAFAPSGSYEQYF. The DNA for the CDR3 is TGTGCCACCAGCGCGTTCGCGCCATCAGGATCCTACGAGCAGTACTTC.